One sample yielded the 23 T cell receptor beta chains listed below, sequenced in a study of human T cells and chemical hapten exposure. Time point of the sample: pre-sensitization, week 0. Specified treatment: therapeutic diphenylcyclopropenone sensitization with weekly scalp DPC. TCRdb itself ran the RACE reads through MiXCR, one entry per CDR3 protein. The table includes 84,000 or so distinct CDR3 sequences, about 9% detected once. Sample: whole blood, taken in connection with sensitization to the hapten diphenylcyclopropenone (DPC). The receptors originated from a man aged 40-49 years with alopecia areata. Some clones in this sample may be carry-over from other donors' samples.

This clonotype was counted ten times or more. The V call is TRBV7-2, the J call TRBJ1-6, with TRBD1 as a possible D gene (5 bases). Germline CDR1 SGHTA, CDR2 FQGNSA. V was cut by 8 bases and J by 8 bases, with 16 bases left in between. This CDR3 region has 14 residues. For the CDR3, the DNA is TGTGCCAGCGGGAGGGAGGGACCTTATTCACCCCTCCACTTT. Translated, it gives CASGREGPYSPLHF.

This clonotype was recorded at least ten times. The J gene is TRBJ1-6, the V gene TRBV20-1, with TRBD1 as a possible D gene (6 bases). The CDR3 contains 16 residues. V lost 4 bases and J 0 bases, leaving 13 bases between the germline ends. CDR1 DFQATT and CDR2 SNEGSKA come from the germline V gene (reference sequence). DNA for the CDR3: TGCAGTGCTAAGGACAGCTCTAGCTCCTATAATTCACCCCTCCACTTT. Translated: CSAKDSSSSYNSPLHF.

This clonotype was counted only a few times. The DNA is left out, because the CDR3 cannot be placed on it with certainty; the CDR3 is given as TCRdb lists it. V usage is TRBV29-1 and J usage is TRBJ2-3; the table's D call, TRBD1, has no DNA check behind it. Germline CDR1 SQVTM, CDR2 ANQGSEA. 15 amino acids form the CDR3, both terminal residues included. CDR3 in amino acids: CSVAVGAGEQGQGNF.

This clonotype was counted a few times. The gene calls are TRBV19 and TRBJ2-4; D gene uncertain. The CDR3 has 15 residues. V lost 3 bases, J lost 3 bases, and 12 bases lay in between. CDR1 and CDR2 from the germline V gene are LNHDA and SQIVND (reference sequence). In DNA form, the CDR3 reads TGTGCCAGTAGTATCAGCCCGAACGACAAAAACATTCAGTACTTC. This translates into CASSISPNDKNIQYF.

This clonotype was detected many times. This chain links TRBV6-1 with TRBJ2-4; no firm D call. The V gene lost 7 bases and the J gene lost 1 base, with 11 bases spanning the gap. This CDR3 region has 14 residues. Germline CDR1 MNHNS, CDR2 SASEGT. CDR3 protein: CASMEKGAKNIQYF. CDR3 bases: TGTGCCAGCATGGAGAAGGGTGCCAAAAACATTCAGTACTTC.

This clonotype was counted ten times or more. The rearrangement joins TRBV29-1 to TRBJ2-3; no clear D. CDR1 SQVTM and CDR2 ANQGSEA come from the germline V gene. This CDR3 is built from 14 residues. V dropped 0 bases and J dropped 1 base, with 8 bases sitting between them. Here the CDR3 reads CSVEDSSRTDTQYF. Here the CDR3 DNA reads TGCAGCGTTGAAGACAGTTCTCGCACAGATACGCAGTATTTT.

This rearrangement joins TRBV12-3 or TRBV12-4 to TRBJ2-5, with D perhaps being TRBD1 or TRBD2 (5 bases each). This CDR3 spans 15 amino acids. V lost 4 bases, J lost 1 base, and 13 bases lay in between. The CDR3 bases are TGTGCCAGCAGTTCCGGGACCGCCGTCCAAGAGACCCAGTACTTC. Amino acids: CASSSGTAVQETQYF.

This clonotype was counted at least ten times. This chain joins TRBV4-1 and TRBJ1-5; TRBD1 matches 8 bases. CDR1 is MGHRA, CDR2 YSYEKL, per germline. The CDR3 spans 16 residues. J was trimmed by 5 bases and V by 0 bases; bases with no gene match: 6. CDR3 loop: CASSQDQGALYQPQHF. DNA of the CDR3: TGCGCCAGCAGCCAAGATCAGGGGGCGCTTTATCAGCCCCAGCATTTT.

This clonotype was seen a few times. The rearrangement uses TRBV6-2 or TRBV6-3 and TRBJ2-7; TRBD2 matches 11 bases. Unmatched junction bases numbered 10, after V lost 6 bases and J lost 3 bases. Germline CDR1 MNHEY, CDR2 SVGEGT. This CDR3 comprises 16 residues. The CDR3: CASSSYTGLAGYEQYV. For the CDR3, the DNA is TGTGCCAGCAGCTCTTACACCGGACTAGCGGGCTACGAGCAGTACGTC.

This chain uses TRBV12-3 or TRBV12-4 with TRBJ2-3; TRBD2 agrees at 9 bases. The ends lost 3 bases at V and 2 bases at J; junction bases unmatched: 6. This CDR3 region has 16 residues. The CDR3 region is CASSFSTSGSTDTQYF. The CDR3, as DNA: TGTGCCAGCAGTTTTTCGACTAGCGGATCCACAGATACGCAGTATTTT.

This clonotype appeared a few times. V usage is TRBV3-1 and J usage is TRBJ2-6; D gene uncertain. With 5 bases removed from V and 0 bases from J, the gap between germline ends came to 14 bases. Germline V CDR1 and CDR2: LGHDT, YNNKEL (reference sequence). The CDR3 consists of 17 residues. CDR3 DNA sequence: TGTGCCAGCAGCTCCCGACCGACACTCTCTGGGGCCAACGTCCTGACTTTC. It yields the protein CASSSRPTLSGANVLTF.

This chain links TRBV6-1 with TRBJ2-1; no firm D call. The CDR3 totals 15 residues. Looked up from germline, CDR1 is MNHNS and CDR2 is SASEGT. V lost 6 bases, J lost 9 bases, and 21 bases lay in between. The CDR3 DNA reads as TGTGCCAGCAGAAGGGCGACGGGTTCGACAAGTGAGCAGTTCTTC. This sequence encodes CASRRATGSTSEQFF.

Worth noting for this clonotype: Being one base from a much bigger clone, this may be a read error. The V call is TRBV11-1, the J call TRBJ2-1; D remains ambiguous. There are 11 residues in the CDR3. Looked up from germline, CDR1 is SGHAT and CDR2 is FQDESV (reference sequence). Trimming took off 2 bases at V and 12 bases at J, with 8 bases between the two ends. CDR3 protein: CASSLRDGQFF. The CDR3 DNA reads as TGTGCCAGCAGCTTAAGAGATGGGCAGTTCTTC.

This clonotype was picked up many times. CDR3 residues: CASSVAGQGTYEQYF. CDR3 DNA sequence: TGTGCCAGCAGCGTCGCCGGACAGGGCACCTACGAGCAGTACTTC. J is TRBJ2-7 and V is TRBV9, with 8 bases lining up with TRBD1. In germline, CDR1 is SGDLS, CDR2 YYNGEE. The CDR3 consists of 15 residues. The J segment lost 2 bases and the V segment lost 2 bases, leaving 6 bases of the junction unmatched.

Many counts were recorded for this clonotype. The chain couples TRBV7-3 to TRBJ1-6; D may be TRBD1 (6 bases). Between the trimmed V and J ends, which lost 5 bases and 10 bases, there was a span of 18 bases. The CDR3 sequence is 15 residues long. Germline CDR1 reads SGHTA; CDR2 reads FQGTGA. Here the CDR3 DNA reads TGTGCCAGCAGCCCCACAGGGTTCGGGAACTCACCCCTCCACTTT. Translation: CASSPTGFGNSPLHF.

This clonotype was detected ten times or more. V and J are TRBV7-9 and TRBJ2-5, with 7 bases lining up with TRBD1. Germline V gives CDR1 SEHNR, CDR2 FQNEAQ (reference sequence). The CDR3 consists of 14 residues. V was clipped by 5 bases and J by 1 base; unmatched bases: 4. The CDR3 reads CASSVGTAQETQYF. The DNA of the CDR3 is TGTGCCAGCAGCGTGGGGACAGCCCAAGAGACCCAGTACTTC.

The V and J genes are TRBV27 and TRBJ1-1; D not certain. The CDR3 has 13 amino acids. With 2 bases removed from V and 6 bases from J, the gap between germline ends came to 10 bases. CDR1 and CDR2 from the germline V gene are MNHEY and SMNVEV (reference sequence). The CDR3 DNA reads TGTGCCAGCAGTTTAAGGAGCCCCCCTGAAGCTTTCTTT. Residues: CASSLRSPPEAFF.

The chain has TRBV18 and TRBJ2-7; TRBD1 matches at 10 bases. The CDR3 totals 13 residues. The trim removed 6 bases at V and 5 bases at J, leaving 4 bases unmatched. Germline V gene lookup returns CDR1 KGHSH and CDR2 LQKENI. The CDR3 DNA reads TGTGCCAGCTCTGCAGGGACAGGGGACGAGCAGTACGTC. Translation gives CASSAGTGDEQYV.

Only a few counts were recorded for this clonotype. The chain has TRBV7-3 and TRBJ1-1; D gene ambiguous. V lost 5 bases and J lost 0, with 19 bases in between. CDR1 is SGHTA, CDR2 FQGTGA, per germline. The CDR3 extends over 17 amino acids. The CDR3 bases are TGTGCCAGCAGCCTGCTCCCCCCCGGCAGTATGAACACTGAAGCTTTCTTT. The encoded protein is CASSLLPPGSMNTEAFF.

In its sample, this clonotype was seen many times. V usage is TRBV6-5 and J usage is TRBJ2-3; D unresolved. Trimming left V 2 bases short and J 1 base short, with 7 bases between. Germline lookup yields CDR1 MNHEY and CDR2 SVGAGI. The CDR3 is 14 amino acids. The CDR3 DNA sequence: TGTGCCAGCAGTTACAACAAGGGCACAGATACGCAGTATTTT. Translated: CASSYNKGTDTQYF.

The chain uses TRBV6-1 and TRBJ1-5, with D uncertain. V was shortened by 7 bases and J by 0 bases, with 10 bases between the two germline ends. The germline gives CDR1 MNHNS, CDR2 SASEGT. This CDR3 is built from 14 residues. The CDR3 region has the DNA TGTGCCAGCATTTCAGACGGTAGCAATCAGCCCCAGCATTTT. This encodes CASISDGSNQPQHF.

The chain recombines TRBV6-2 or TRBV6-3 with TRBJ1-2; TRBD1 matches at 7 bases. The length of the CDR3 is 13 residues. The trim removed 6 bases at V and 7 bases at J, leaving 8 bases unmatched. CDR1 and CDR2 from the germline V gene are MNHEY and SVGEGT. The CDR3 DNA follows: TGTGCCAGCAGGGGAACAGGGGTTTCTGGCTACACCTTC. The encoded protein is CASRGTGVSGYTF.

This clonotype was counted many times. CDR3 DNA sequence: TGCAGTGCTTCGGGACAGGCAGTGAGGGAGCAGTACTTC. As protein: CSASGQAVREQYF. V is TRBV20-1 and J is TRBJ2-7, with 8 bases that match TRBD1. J lost 7 bases, V lost 5 bases, and 10 bases had no gene match. The CDR3 is 13 residues long. Germline CDR1 and CDR2: DFQATT and SNEGSKA (reference sequence).